The present TCR beta chain was sequenced within a study of CD8+ T cells in alopecia areata. This clone was seen more than once but under ten times. cDNA prepared by RNA extraction and subsequent reverse transcription served as the template for sequencing. The assay was immunoSEQ multiplex PCR, and TCRdb's table has in-frame clones only and misses some. The sample lists over 150,000 clones, approximately 53% occurring once. The treatment: oral pan-JAK inhibitor, 5-10 mg twice daily. V lost 4 bases and J lost 2; bases outside the gene matches: 8. There are 16 residues in the CDR3. Looked up from germline, CDR1 is SGDLS and CDR2 is YYNGEE.

This clonotype originated in a human donor with alopecia areata. Sequencing used CD8+ T cells sorted from blood, obtained at week 24, from a patient treated with tofacitinib. This rearrangement joins TRBV9 to TRBJ2-3, with 9 nucleotides matching TRBD2. In nucleotides, the CDR3 is TGTGCCAGCAGCTCCCAGAGCGGGGGGATCACAGATACGCAGTATTTT. Encoded protein: CASSSQSGGITDTQYF.